The 20 T cell receptor beta chains below all came from one sample that was sequenced in a study of tumor-infiltrating lymphocytes in primary liver carcinoma. cDNA specific to TCR beta was made from 500 ng of total RNA, with a constant-region primer employed for priming. ARM-PCR was slightly modified, and three nested multiplex PCR rounds with it gave rise to the TCR beta libraries. The first two PCR rounds, approximately 11 cycles each, used TRBV1-TRBV30 forward primers and a C-beta reverse primer. TCRdb re-analysed the multiplex PCR reads in MiXCR, keeping a single row per CDR3 protein. The sample shows 40,000 to 60,000 distinct CDR3 sequences, around 64% of them seen only once. Co-extraction yielded RNA and DNA from around 20-30 mg of unsorted bulk tissue. Sequences were obtained from liver tumor tissue from sampling region 5. Subset specified: tumor region T5, tumor centre. Every receptor here comes from a man aged 40-49 years with primary liver carcinoma and hepatitis B virus infection.

As to this clonotype: At one end, the junction sequence differs from germline, possibly due to a read error. The J gene is TRBJ1-1, the V gene TRBV11-2; 10 bases are a match to TRBD1. The CDR3 sequence is 14 residues long. Looked up from germline, CDR1 is SGHAT and CDR2 is FQNNGV. For the CDR3, the DNA is TGTATCAGCAGCCTACAGACAGGGGGCACTGAAGCTCTCTTT. Translating it yields CISSLQTGGTEALF.

Sample share makes this clonotype medium-sized (0.01 to 0.1%). V is TRBV11-1 and J is TRBJ1-1; possibly TRBD1 for D (5 bases). With 4 bases removed from V and 3 bases from J, the gap between germline ends came to 6 bases. Germline CDR1 SGHAT, CDR2 FQDESV (reference sequence). This CDR3 contains 12 residues. The CDR3 DNA follows: TGTGCCAGCAGCTGGGGGGACACTGAAGCTTTCTTT. As protein: CASSWGDTEAFF. The complete variable domain, with remaining parts taken from reference TRBV11-1 and TRBJ1-1, reads EAEVAQSPRYKITEKSQAVAFWCDPISGHATLYWYRQILGQGPELLVQFQDESVVDDSQLPKDRFSAERLKGVDSTLKIQPAELGDSAMYLCASSWGDTEAFFGQGTRLTVV.

In the case of this clonotype: The germline gene is not matched at one end of the junction; a read error may be the cause. The V and J genes are TRBV11-1 and TRBJ1-2; D is unclear. The CDR3 has 14 amino acids. The germline gives CDR1 SGHAT, CDR2 FQDESV (reference sequence). CDR3 amino acids: CTSSFQATNYDYIF. DNA for the CDR3: TGTACCAGCAGCTTCCAGGCGACTAACTATGACTACATCTTC. Using reference TRBV11-1 and TRBJ1-2 for the parts outside the CDR3, the full variable domain is EAEVAQSPRYKITEKSQAVAFWCDPISGHATLYWYRQILGQGPELLVQFQDESVVDDSQLPKDRFSAERLKGVDSTLKIQPAELGDSAMYLCTSSFQATNYDYIFGSGTRLTVV.

Details on this clonotype: Just one base apart from a much larger clone, this may be a read error. V is TRBV7-8 and J is TRBJ2-2, with D hard to call. The germline gives CDR1 SGHVS, CDR2 FQNEAQ. The CDR3 has 12 amino acids. In DNA form, the CDR3 reads TGTGCCAGCAGTTCAAACATCGGGGAGCTGTTTTTT. It specifies CASSSNIGELFF. The variable domain in full, with the rest retrieved from reference TRBV7-8 and TRBJ2-2, is GAGVSQSPRYKVAKRGQDVALRCDPISGHVSLFWYQQALGQGPEFLTYFQNEAQLDKSGLPSDRFFAERPEGSVSTLKIQRTQQEDSAVYLCASSSNIGELFFGEGSRLTVL.

Concerning this clonotype itself: A much larger clone differs from this one at a single base, so this may be a read error. The V gene is TRBV28, the J gene TRBJ2-1, with TRBD2 matching 9 bases. Germline V gene sequence: CDR1 MDHEN, CDR2 SYDVKM. There are 15 residues in the CDR3. V shed 11 bases and J 1 base; nucleotides not matched to a gene: 9. The CDR3 DNA sequence: TGTGCCGGCACCAAGCGGGAGGAATCCTACAATGAGCAGTTCTTC. Protein: CAGTKREESYNEQFF.

The chain links TRBV6-5 to TRBJ1-2, with D perhaps TRBD1 (6 bases). Trimming shortened V by 8 bases and J by 6 bases, and 13 bases separated the two germline ends. The length of the CDR3 is 12 residues. Germline lookup yields CDR1 MNHEY and CDR2 SVGAGI. This CDR3 reads CASCFRGDGYTF. The CDR3 bases are TGTGCCAGCTGTTTCAGGGGCGATGGCTACACCTTC.

Worth noting for this clonotype: Since no conserved phenylalanine or tryptophan closes the CDR3, a read error is the likely cause. The chain is built from TRBV7-9 and TRBJ2-2, with D uncertain. The CDR3 consists of 12 residues. The germline V gene has CDR1 SEHNR and CDR2 FQNEAQ (reference sequence). The CDR3 DNA sequence: TGTGTCAGCAGCTTAGTTAACTGGGAGCTGTTTTAT. It specifies CVSSLVNWELFY.

This clonotype came up once. A junction boundary mismatches the germline segment, possibly from a read error. The rearrangement joins TRBV6-1 to TRBJ1-4; 12 bases align to TRBD1. Per the germline V gene, CDR1 is MNHNS and CDR2 is SASEGT. The CDR3 spans 16 residues. This CDR3 is CANSEAVGTGGGKLYF. The CDR3 DNA sequence: TGTGCCAACAGTGAAGCGGTGGGGACAGGGGGCGGAAAACTGTATTTT.

In regard to this clonotype: The junction differs from germline at one of its ends, possibly a read error. The chain joins TRBV6-1 to TRBJ2-7, with 11 bases lining up with TRBD2. This CDR3 region has 18 residues. From germline, CDR1 is MNHNS and CDR2 SASEGT. The CDR3 nucleotides are TGTGTCAGCATCCTCCAGACTAGCGGGGCCCTGAGCTCCTACGAGCAGTACTTC. Amino acid sequence: CVSILQTSGALSSYEQYF.

Points on this clonotype: One end of the junction does not line up with germline, which may come from a read error. This chain links TRBV6-5 with TRBJ1-5; maybe TRBD1 (6 bases). Germline V CDR1 and CDR2: MNHEY, SVGAGI. This CDR3 contains 15 residues. CDR3 in amino acids: CASSPGASTNQAQHF. In nucleotides, the CDR3 is TGTGCCAGCAGTCCAGGGGCCTCGACTAATCAGGCCCAGCATTTT.

About this clonotype itself: Being one base from a much bigger clone, this may be a read error. The V call is TRBV28, the J call TRBJ1-1; D uncertain. Trimming removed 6 bases at V and 3 bases at J, with 8 bases between. The CDR3 runs 12 residues. Germline CDR1 reads MDHEN; CDR2 reads SYDVKM. CDR3 amino acids: CASRTTHTEAFF. CDR3 DNA sequence: TGTGCCAGCAGGACCACCCACACTGAAGCTTTCTTT. Full variable domain (rest looked up from reference TRBV28 and TRBJ1-1): DVKVTQSSRYLVKRTGEKVFLECVQDMDHENMFWYRQDPGLGLRLIYFSYDVKMKEKGDIPEGYSVSREKKERFSLILESASTNQTSMYLCASRTTHTEAFFGQGTRLTVV.

A few counts support this clonotype. The germline gene is not matched at one end of the junction; a read error may be the cause. The rearrangement uses TRBV2 and TRBJ2-2; 13 bases line up with TRBD2. This CDR3 is 17 amino acids long. Germline V CDR1 and CDR2: SNHLY, FYNNEI. CDR3 protein: CASSRTSGSANTGGLFF. The CDR3 nucleotides are TGTGCCAGCAGTAGGACTAGCGGGAGCGCGAACACCGGGGGGCTGTTTTTT.

The chain carries TRBV4-1 and TRBJ2-2; the match to TRBD2 covers 7 bases. From germline, CDR1 is MGHRA and CDR2 YSYEKL. After removal of 0 bases from V and 9 bases from J, the junction contained 13 bases not matched to a gene. This CDR3 is built from 17 residues. CDR3 residues: CASSQDPAGDLSRELFF. DNA for the CDR3: TGCGCCAGCAGCCAAGACCCGGCGGGAGACTTGTCCAGGGAGCTGTTTTTT.

This clonotype is labeled as medium-sized. This rearrangement joins TRBV6-6 to TRBJ2-1; 10 nucleotides align to TRBD2. CDR1 and CDR2 from the germline V gene are MNHNY and SVGAGI (reference sequence). The ends lost 6 bases at V and 8 bases at J; junction bases unmatched: 10. CDR3 length: 15 residues. The CDR3 is CASRGPGLAWYEQFF. Here the CDR3 DNA reads TGTGCCAGCAGAGGGCCGGGACTAGCGTGGTATGAGCAGTTCTTC.

This clonotype counts as medium-sized (0.01 to 0.1%). The chain has TRBV11-2 and TRBJ2-6; D unresolved. V was shortened by 8 bases and J by 3 bases, with 5 bases between the two germline ends. Germline loops: CDR1 SGHAT, CDR2 FQNNGV. This CDR3 is built from 12 residues. CDR3 bases: TGTGCCAGCGGGGTTGGGGCCAACGTCCTGACTTTC. As protein: CASGVGANVLTF.

On this clonotype itself: The CDR3 carries no conserved terminal phenylalanine or tryptophan, so it likely arises from a read error. Because the CDR3's place on the DNA is in doubt, the DNA is left out and the CDR3 is given as listed by TCRdb. The V and J genes are TRBV11-1 and TRBJ2-7. The CDR3 sequence runs 13 residues, both termini included. Germline V gene data show CDR1 as SGHAT and CDR2 as FQDESV (reference sequence). Here the CDR3 reads CASSLSSPYERYL.

This clonotype has just a few counts. No conserved phenylalanine or tryptophan is present at the end of the CDR3, so a read error is the likely explanation. The chain is built from TRBV7-9 and TRBJ1-2, with D possibly matching TRBD1 (6 bases). V dropped 5 bases and J dropped 5 bases, with 12 bases sitting between them. The CDR3 runs 13 residues. The germline V gene has CDR1 SEHNR and CDR2 FQNEAQ (reference sequence). The CDR3 DNA follows: TGTGCCAGCAGCCCTACAGGGATTTATGGCTACACCCTC. It encodes CASSPTGIYGYTL.

This clonotype was seen only once. The junction departs from germline at one end; a sequencing error may be responsible. The V gene is TRBV2, the J gene TRBJ2-2; D unclear. Germline-derived CDR1 and CDR2 are SNHLY and FYNNEI. The length of the CDR3 is 13 residues. CDR3 protein: CTSSPRDTGELFF. The CDR3 bases are TGTACCAGCAGTCCCCGCGACACCGGGGAGCTGTTTTTT.

This rearrangement joins TRBV11-2 to TRBJ1-2, with 12 positions matching TRBD1. The CDR3 runs 18 residues. Germline CDR1 reads SGHAT; CDR2 reads FQNNGV. V was pared by 4 bases and J by 9 bases, with 18 bases of the junction left unmatched. The CDR3 spells CASSSMAGTGGLFNRYTF. As DNA, the CDR3 is TGTGCCAGCAGCTCCATGGCCGGGACAGGGGGCCTTTTCAATCGCTACACCTTC.

This rearrangement joins TRBV9 to TRBJ2-1; 10 nucleotides agree with TRBD2. The CDR3 is made up of 16 amino acids. J gave up 0 bases and V 0 bases, and 0 bases lay outside the gene matches. Germline V gene data show CDR1 as SGDLS and CDR2 as YYNGEE. The CDR3 spells CASSVASGGSYNEQFF. Here the CDR3 DNA reads TGTGCCAGCAGCGTAGCTAGCGGGGGCTCCTACAATGAGCAGTTCTTC.